What follows are 19 T cell receptor beta chains derived from one specimen sequenced in a study of blood T cell repertoires in COVID-19 (dated by TCRdb to the early 2020s). Library prep was done by the immunoSEQ multiplex PCR assay. Here the immuneACCESS table is served through TCRdb, limited to in-frame sequences with V and J called. Missing clones are a known gap in these copies; in checked studies unresolved V genes cover under half, and the rest lacks a known reason. The sample contains under 130,000 clones, around 90% of them found a single time. Clones ranked in the top ten supply approximately 17% of the sample. The sample taken for sequencing was peripheral blood. The receptors shown here come from an elderly woman in a cohort sampled during active COVID-19.

The chain employs TRBV3-1 (or the pseudogene TRBV3-2) and TRBJ1-1, with 7 bases that match TRBD1. This CDR3 is built from 13 residues. V shed 1 base, J shed 5 bases, and the junction held 1 base outside the gene matches. Germline lookup yields CDR1 LGHDT and CDR2 YNNKEL (reference sequence). In nucleotides, the CDR3 is TGTGCCAGCAGCCAAGCAGGGGGGACTGAAGCTTTCTTT. As protein: CASSQAGGTEAFF.

The chain employs TRBV14 and TRBJ2-5; 11 bases are shared with TRBD2. Looked up from germline, CDR1 is SGHDN and CDR2 is FVKESK. The CDR3 has 16 residues. V shed 1 base and J 0 bases; nucleotides not matched to a gene: 1. CDR3 sequence: CASSQGTSGYQETQYF. The CDR3 nucleotides are TGTGCCAGCAGCCAAGGGACTAGCGGGTACCAAGAGACCCAGTACTTC.

J is TRBJ1-5 and V is TRBV3-1 (or the pseudogene TRBV3-2); tentative D call: TRBD1 (6 bases). Trimming cost V 2 bases and J 3 bases, with 8 bases left between them. CDR3 size: 14 residues. In germline, CDR1 is LGHDT, CDR2 YNNKEL (reference sequence). CDR3 amino acids: CASSQTGNNQPQHF. For the CDR3, the DNA is TGTGCCAGCAGCCAAACAGGGAACAATCAGCCCCAGCATTTT.

This clone was detected many times. The J gene is TRBJ2-1, the V gene TRBV2; the D gene is possibly TRBD2 (6 bases). CDR1 SNHLY and CDR2 FYNNEI come from the germline V gene. This CDR3 region has 15 residues. Trimming removed 2 bases from V and 13 bases from J, with 21 bases in between. The CDR3 DNA follows: TGTGCCAGCAGTGAATGGATCCGGGAGCGCGGGCCCCAGTTCTTC. Translation gives CASSEWIRERGPQFF.

The chain links TRBV7-2 to TRBJ1-5; D remains ambiguous. In germline, CDR1 is SGHTA, CDR2 FQGNSA. Trimming removed 1 base at V and 5 bases at J, with 15 bases between. The CDR3 covers 16 residues. As DNA, the CDR3 is TGTGCCAGCAGCTTAGATTTTTCTATGCTACATCAGCCCCAGCATTTT. Translating it yields CASSLDFSMLHQPQHF.

This chain connects TRBV28 to TRBJ1-3; 9 nucleotides line up with TRBD1. The length of the CDR3 is 15 residues. Germline CDR1 reads MDHEN; CDR2 reads SYDVKM. Trimming took 8 bases from V and 2 from J; bases not matched to a gene: 7. The CDR3 bases are TGTGCCAGCTCCTTACAGGGGGCCCCTGGAAACACCATATATTTT. Translating gives CASSLQGAPGNTIYF.

The chain couples TRBV5-1 to TRBJ2-1; 8 bases align to TRBD2. Trimming removed 3 bases from V and 9 bases from J; junction bases left unmatched: 8. The CDR3 is made up of 14 amino acids. From germline, CDR1 is SGHRS and CDR2 YFSETQ. This chain's CDR3 is CASSSGTSWGEQFF. The CDR3 DNA sequence: TGCGCCAGCAGCTCTGGGACTAGTTGGGGTGAGCAGTTCTTC. Variable domain in full (rest from reference TRBV5-1 and TRBJ2-1): KAGVTQTPRYLIKTRGQQVTLSCSPISGHRSVSWYQQTPGQGLQFLFEYFSETQRNKGNFPGRFSGRQFSNSRSEMNVSTLELGDSALYLCASSSGTSWGEQFFGPGTRLTVL.

The chain combines TRBV29-1 with TRBJ2-7; 8 positions agree with TRBD1. V gave up 0 bases and J gave up 5 bases; unmatched junction bases: 12. This CDR3 has 16 residues. Germline lookup yields CDR1 SQVTM and CDR2 ANQGSEA. CDR3 nucleotides: TGCAGCGTTGAAGATTCTATGGCAGGGGGCAAGGACGAGCAGTACTTC. Encoded protein: CSVEDSMAGGKDEQYF.

The V and J genes are TRBV4-2 and TRBJ2-2; D gene ambiguous. Germline assignment: CDR1 LGHNA and CDR2 YNFKEQ. The CDR3 has 15 residues. V was trimmed by 1 base and J by 1 base, leaving 7 bases between them. The CDR3, as DNA: TGTGCCAGCAGCCAAGCGCGGCAGAACACCGGGGAGCTGTTTTTT. Its translation: CASSQARQNTGELFF.

V and J are TRBV5-4 and TRBJ2-3, with a weak D call TRBD2 (6 bases). Per germline, CDR1 SGHNT and CDR2 YYREEE (reference sequence). CDR3 length: 15 amino acids. The germline V and J ends were trimmed by 0 bases and 6 bases, with 14 bases remaining between them. CDR3 amino acids: CASSLGGRRDDTQYF. The CDR3, as DNA: TGTGCCAGCAGCTTGGGAGGTAGGCGGGATGATACGCAGTATTTT. The full variable domain, its missing parts supplied by reference TRBV5-4 and TRBJ2-3, is ETGVTQSPTHLIKTRGQQVTLRCSSQSGHNTVSWYQQALGQGPQFIFQYYREEENGRGNFPPRFSGLQFPNYSSELNVNALELDDSALYLCASSLGGRRDDTQYFGPGTRLTVL.

This clone was seen a single time. The chain is built from TRBV6-1 and TRBJ1-2; 8 bases are a match to TRBD1. CDR1 MNHNS and CDR2 SASEGT come from the germline V gene. V dropped 2 bases and J dropped 5; count of bases not matched to a gene: 4. This CDR3 spans 14 amino acids. CDR3 DNA sequence: TGTGCCAGCAGTGAACAGGGGGCGAATTATGGCTACACCTTC. This codes for CASSEQGANYGYTF.

The rearrangement joins TRBV10-2 to TRBJ1-6, with D maybe TRBD1 (6 bases). This CDR3 has 15 amino acids. Per the germline V gene, CDR1 is WSHSY and CDR2 is SAAADI. V lost 2 bases to trimming and J lost 6 bases, with 11 bases between them. CDR3 region: CASSEGGAANSPLHF. CDR3 sequence (DNA): TGCGCCAGCAGTGAGGGGGGGGCTGCTAATTCACCCCTCCACTTT.

The J gene is TRBJ1-1, the V gene TRBV5-4, with D possibly being TRBD1 (5 bases). The V and J ends lost 5 bases and 2 bases respectively, with 16 bases between them. The CDR3 is 15 residues long. Germline CDR1 is SGHNT and CDR2 is YYREEE (reference sequence). The DNA of the CDR3 is TGTGCCAGCAGGCCTGGGGGGACGGAAAACACTGAAGCTTTCTTT. Amino acid sequence: CASRPGGTENTEAFF.

The chain employs TRBV6-1 and TRBJ1-1; no definite D call. The CDR3 is made up of 13 amino acids. From germline, CDR1 is MNHNS and CDR2 SASEGT. Trimming shortened V by 3 bases and J by 2 bases, and 7 bases separated the two germline ends. This CDR3 is CASSDVANTEAFF. CDR3 DNA: TGTGCCAGCAGTGATGTGGCCAACACTGAAGCTTTCTTT.

V is TRBV29-1 and J is TRBJ1-1; D perhaps matches TRBD1 (5 bases). The CDR3 is 15 amino acids. Deletions cut 2 bases from V and 5 bases from J, with 18 bases between. Germline V gene data show CDR1 as SQVTM and CDR2 as ANQGSEA. The CDR3 region is CSVEPLGIGGTEAFF. In DNA, the CDR3 is TGCAGCGTTGAACCCCTCGGGATTGGGGGGACTGAAGCTTTCTTT.

J is TRBJ2-1 and V is TRBV11-2; either TRBD1 or TRBD2 may fit D (6 bases each). CDR3 length: 15 amino acids. The V gene's germline CDR1 is SGHAT and CDR2 FQNNGV. V lost 4 bases and J lost 2, with 12 bases in between. The CDR3 protein is CASSSEGGTYNEQFF. CDR3 in DNA: TGTGCCAGCAGCTCAGAGGGGGGTACCTACAATGAGCAGTTCTTC. Complete variable domain (other parts from reference TRBV11-2 and TRBJ2-1): EAGVAQSPRYKIIEKRQSVAFWCNPISGHATLYWYQQILGQGPKLLIQFQNNGVVDDSQLPKDRFSAERLKGVDSTLKIQPAKLEDSAVYLCASSSEGGTYNEQFFGPGTRLTVL.

V gene TRBV5-1 combines with J gene TRBJ2-2, with a tentative D call TRBD1 (5 bases). Trimming took 0 bases from V and 5 from J, leaving 8 bases between them. Germline V gives CDR1 SGHRS, CDR2 YFSETQ. The CDR3 covers 14 residues. CDR3 bases: TGCGCCAGCAGCTTGGCAGGGAAAACCGGGGAGCTGTTTTTT. Residues: CASSLAGKTGELFF.

This sequence joins TRBV19 and TRBJ1-1, with 10 bases identical to TRBD1. The ends lost 5 bases at V and 0 bases at J; junction bases unmatched: 12. The CDR3 covers 18 residues. Germline CDR1 and CDR2: LNHDA and SQIVND (reference sequence). CDR3 amino acids: CASSPPPGQGTLNTEAFF. DNA of the CDR3: TGTGCCAGTAGTCCCCCCCCGGGACAGGGGACGCTGAACACTGAAGCTTTCTTT.

This chain uses TRBV28 with TRBJ2-1, with 8 nucleotides matching TRBD2. Germline loops: CDR1 MDHEN, CDR2 SYDVKM. The CDR3 length is 14 residues. The V and J ends lost 5 bases and 3 bases, in that order; junction bases with no gene match: 3. CDR3 bases: TGTGCCAGCAGTGTAGCGGGACGCTACAATGAGCAGTTCTTC. It translates to CASSVAGRYNEQFF.